One and the same sample provided the 11 T cell receptor beta chains below, sequenced in a study of OX40 agonist ivuxolimab in advanced cancers. The data were produced by immunoSEQ multiplex PCR, yet TCRdb's version contains in-frame clones alone and is incomplete. The sample yields some 60,000 clones, 65% to 85% seen once. The sequencing used CD4+ or CD8+ T cells sorted from blood, collected in a trial of the OX40 agonist ivuxolimab. The receptors stem from an adult with an advanced solid tumor such as melanoma, head and neck, liver or kidney cancer.

The chain combines TRBV5-1 with TRBJ2-3, with 10 nucleotides matching TRBD2. This CDR3 has 17 residues. Germline CDR1 reads SGHRS; CDR2 reads YFSETQ. J gave up 5 bases and V 0 bases, and 9 bases lay outside the gene matches. CDR3 DNA sequence: TGCGCCAGCAGCTTGGCCGTTTCTAGCGGGAGTGGAGATACGCAGTATTTT. This codes for CASSLAVSSGSGDTQYF.

The count of this clone is one. V is TRBV19 and J is TRBJ1-3; 8 nucleotides match TRBD1. The CDR3 is made up of 13 amino acids. V lost 6 bases, J lost 4 bases, and 2 bases stayed unmatched. Germline V gene sequence: CDR1 LNHDA, CDR2 SQIVND (reference sequence). The CDR3 sequence is CASRTGAGNTIYF. DNA of the CDR3: TGTGCCAGTAGGACAGGGGCGGGAAACACCATATATTTT.

A single count supports this clone. The V gene is TRBV29-1, the J gene TRBJ2-7, with D perhaps matching TRBD2 (5 bases). V was pared by 4 bases and J by 4 bases, with 17 bases between. Germline V CDR1 and CDR2: SQVTM, ANQGSEA. The CDR3 runs 14 residues. The CDR3 loop is CSVALWDRGYEQYF. The CDR3 region has the DNA TGCAGCGTTGCTCTCTGGGATCGGGGTTACGAGCAGTACTTC.

The chain combines TRBV10-1 with TRBJ2-7, with D unresolved. The V end lost 7 bases, the J end lost 6 bases, and 13 bases lay between the germline ends. Germline V gene data show CDR1 as WNHNN and CDR2 as SYGVQD (reference sequence). This CDR3 has 12 residues. CDR3 residues: CASKGFGPEQYF. The CDR3, as DNA: TGCGCCAGCAAGGGATTCGGTCCCGAGCAGTACTTC.

The V call is TRBV28, the J call TRBJ1-1; 11 bases are a match to TRBD1. The CDR3 is made up of 13 amino acids. The V and J ends lost 6 bases and 6 bases, in that order; junction bases with no gene match: 3. The germline CDR1 and CDR2 sequences are MDHEN and SYDVKM. The CDR3 here is CASRRGQGAEAFF. Here the CDR3 DNA reads TGTGCCAGCAGAAGGGGACAGGGGGCTGAAGCTTTCTTT.

V is TRBV30 and J is TRBJ1-6; tentatively, D is TRBD1 (6 bases). The ends were cut back, 0 bases at V and 4 bases at J, with 7 bases in the middle. The CDR3 has 14 amino acids. Germline CDR1 and CDR2: GTSNPN and SVGIG (reference sequence). CDR3 protein: CAWSVRGYNSPLHF. The CDR3 DNA reads TGTGCCTGGAGTGTAAGGGGGTATAATTCACCCCTCCACTTT.

The chain employs TRBV27 and TRBJ1-4; D call uncertain. CDR3 length: 14 amino acids. Trimming removed 5 bases from V and 0 bases from J, with 7 bases in between. Per the germline V gene, CDR1 is MNHEY and CDR2 is SMNVEV (reference sequence). The CDR3 DNA sequence: TGTGCCAGCAGTGGTGGTGCAACTAATGAAAAACTGTTTTTT. It yields the protein CASSGGATNEKLFF.

The rearrangement links TRBV5-1 to TRBJ2-1, with D maybe TRBD1 (6 bases). The CDR3 has 17 residues. Trimming removed 0 bases from V and 0 bases from J, with 13 bases in between. Germline CDR1 SGHRS, CDR2 YFSETQ. The CDR3 region has the DNA TGCGCCAGCAGCTTGGTACGACAGGTCGGCTCCTACAATGAGCAGTTCTTC. This translates into CASSLVRQVGSYNEQFF.

The V call is TRBV10-3, the J call TRBJ2-1; 8 positions match TRBD2. The germline CDR1 and CDR2 sequences are ENHRY and SYGVKD. The CDR3 contains 18 residues. Losses at the gene ends were 3 bases for V and 6 bases for J; bases not matched to a gene: 16. The CDR3 DNA reads TGTGCCATCAGTGAAAGAGGAAGACGGGGGGGTAAGGGCAATGAGCAGTTCTTC. It encodes CAISERGRRGGKGNEQFF.

In its sample, this clone was seen once. J is TRBJ2-2 and V is TRBV28; 9 bases are a match to TRBD2. The CDR3 length is 18 residues. V shed 6 bases, J shed 1 base, and the junction held 12 bases outside the gene matches. CDR1 and CDR2 (germline): MDHEN, SYDVKM. CDR3 bases: TGTGCCAGCAGCCGTTGGGAGCTAGCGGGGAAGAACACCGGGGAGCTGTTTTTT. Encoded protein: CASSRWELAGKNTGELFF. Together with reference TRBV28 and TRBJ2-2, the CDR3 gives the full variable domain: DVKVTQSSRYLVKRTGEKVFLECVQDMDHENMFWYRQDPGLGLRLIYFSYDVKMKEKGDIPEGYSVSREKKERFSLILESASTNQTSMYLCASSRWELAGKNTGELFFGEGSRLTVL.

J is TRBJ1-5 and V is TRBV15; no firm D call. The CDR3 extends over 16 amino acids. The germline V gene encodes CDR1 LNHNV and CDR2 YYDKDF (reference sequence). V was clipped by 1 base and J by 5 bases, with 15 bases between them. The CDR3 coding sequence is TGTGCCACCAGCAGAGCCGTCGGGCAGGCGCATCAGCCCCAGCATTTT. This sequence encodes CATSRAVGQAHQPQHF.